Listed below are T cell receptor beta chains from one sample, sequenced in a study of human T cells and chemical hapten exposure. TCRdb used MiXCR to reprocess the RACE reads, holding one entry per CDR3 protein. The repertoire includes about 250,000 distinct CDR3 sequences, around 7.7% of them detected once, and 0.9% to 1.5% sits in the top ten. The sample in question was whole blood, obtained in connection with sensitization to the hapten diphenylcyclopropenone (DPC). The receptors were gathered from a man aged 18 to 30 with alopecia areata. Some clones in this sample may be carry-over from other donors' samples. Each CDR3 is given with its conserved first and last residue. Each record gives: clone size, V gene, D gene, J gene, CDR3 protein, CDR3 DNA. A D gene is named only where the DNA matches it firmly. The size of a clone is reported for some rows only, either as once, few or many, or as a class for expanded clones.

>-|TRBV6-5|TRBD1|TRBJ1-5
CASSRGQVGQPQHF
TGTGCCAGCAGCCGGGGACAGGTGGGACAGCCCCAGCATTTT
>-|TRBV5-5|-|TRBJ2-3
CASSLASSSTDTQYF
TGTGCCAGCAGCTTAGCCTCGAGTAGCACAGATACGCAGTATTTT
>-|TRBV9|-|TRBJ2-3
CASSEGIATDTQYF
TGTGCCAGCAGCGAGGGAATCGCCACAGATACGCAGTATTTT
>few|TRBV5-6|TRBD1|TRBJ1-1
CASSADRDTEAFF
TGTGCCAGCAGCGCTGACAGGGACACTGAAGCTTTCTTT
>few|TRBV28|-|TRBJ2-1
CASSATGLEQFF
TGTGCCAGCAGTGCGACCGGGCTTGAGCAGTTCTTC
>few|TRBV27|-|TRBJ1-6
CASSLSDGSRLSSYNSPLHF
TGTGCCAGCAGTTTATCGGACGGCAGTCGTTTAAGCTCCTATAATTCACCCCTCCACTTT
>many|TRBV4-3|-|TRBJ2-1
CASSQVDRSSYNEQFF
TGCGCCAGCAGCCAGGTTGACAGATCCTCCTACAATGAGCAGTTCTTC
>many|TRBV9|-|TRBJ1-5
CASSVGGTGNQPQHF
TGTGCCAGCAGCGTAGGGGGGACTGGAAATCAGCCCCAGCATTTT
>few|TRBV27|-|TRBJ2-3
CASSLISLRGGFTDTQYF
TGTGCCAGCAGTTTAATTTCGTTGCGGGGTGGTTTCACAGATACGCAGTATTTT
>-|TRBV6-5|-|TRBJ1-1
CASSALSTRATNEAFF
TGTGCCAGCAGCGCATTATCGACCAGAGCGACCAACGAAGCTTTCTTT
>many|TRBV29-1|-|TRBJ2-3
CSARQGDTDTQYF
TGCAGCGCCCGCCAAGGCGATACAGATACGCAGTATTTT
>many|TRBV6-5|TRBD1|TRBJ2-7
CASSYTGGKTEQYF
TGTGCCAGCAGTTACACAGGGGGGAAGACCGAGCAGTACTTC
>many|TRBV27|-|TRBJ1-4
CASTRAGSNEKLFF
TGTGCCAGCACCCGCGCGGGCAGTAATGAAAAACTGTTTTTT
>few|TRBV2|-|TRBJ1-3
CASSWGRNSGNTIYF
TGTGCCAGCAGTTGGGGGAGGAACTCTGGAAACACCATATATTTT
>few|TRBV27|-|TRBJ2-5
CASSFDPQETQYF
TGTGCCAGCAGTTTCGACCCGCAAGAGACCCAGTACTTC
>few|TRBV28|-|TRBJ2-7
CASSLPAAGAEQYF
TGTGCCAGCAGTTTACCCGCCGCGGGGGCCGAGCAGTACTTC
>-|TRBV10-1|-|TRBJ1-5
CASSLEPGQPQHF
TGCGCCAGCAGCCTGGAACCGGGGCAGCCCCAGCATTTT
>-|TRBV27|-|TRBJ1-2
CASSAGVSYYGYTF
TGTGCCAGCAGCGCAGGGGTCTCTTACTATGGCTACACCTTC
>-|TRBV10-3|TRBD1|TRBJ1-4
CAISATGQKGEKLFF
TGTGCCATCAGTGCTACGGGACAGAAGGGTGAAAAACTGTTTTTT
>few|TRBV7-2|-|TRBJ2-1
CASTKSTLNNEQFF
TGTGCCAGCACTAAGAGCACCTTAAACAATGAGCAGTTCTTC
>-|TRBV9|-|TRBJ1-3
CASSVERRANTIYF
TGTGCCAGCAGCGTAGAACGCAGGGCGAACACCATATATTTT
>-|TRBV20-1|-|TRBJ1-1
CSARVGGNTEAFF
TGCAGTGCTAGAGTTGGGGGAAACACTGAAGCTTTCTTT
>-|TRBV10-2|TRBD1|TRBJ2-3
CASSAAGGSDTQYF
TGCGCCAGCAGTGCGGCAGGGGGCTCAGATACGCAGTATTTT
>few|TRBV9|TRBD1|TRBJ1-2
CASSRGQGNNYGYTF
TGTGCCAGCAGCCGCGGACAGGGCAATAACTATGGCTACACCTTC
>once|TRBV28|-|TRBJ2-7
CASMWRDPNEQYF
TGTGCCAGCATGTGGAGAGACCCCAACGAGCAGTACTTC
>-|TRBV6-6|-|TRBJ2-5
CASSYSAETQYF
TGTGCCAGCAGTTACTCTGCCGAGACCCAGTACTTC
>few|TRBV7-7|-|TRBJ2-3
CASSLRLIDTQYF
TGTGCCAGCAGCTTGAGACTCATCGATACGCAGTATTTT
>-|TRBV6-2/TRBV6-3|TRBD2|TRBJ2-3
CASSGLAGGPRSTDTQYF
TGTGCCAGCAGCGGACTAGCGGGGGGCCCTCGATCCACAGATACGCAGTATTTT